This T cell receptor beta chain came from a study of Ad26.COV2.S vaccination and SARS-CoV-2 variants. Treatment noted: some 19 received Ad26.COV2.S at low or high dose, single or two shots; five or six received placebo; per-sample allocation not given. Sampling took place 63 days after the first vaccine or placebo injection. Only in-frame clones appear in the TCRdb table, and some are missing; sequencing was by immunoSEQ multiplex PCR. The sample lists about 480,000 clones, around 85% occurring once. V shed 1 base, J shed 6 bases, and the junction held 11 bases outside the gene matches. This CDR3 has 16 residues. Germline V lookup: CDR1 SGHDT, CDR2 YYEEEE.

The source is a person aged 18-60 years who received the Ad26.COV2.S COVID-19 vaccine or a placebo. This sequence joins TRBV5-6 and TRBJ2-3; 7 bases are shared with TRBD2. The source was peripheral blood, collected in a trial of Ad26.COV2.S vaccine versus placebo. As DNA, the CDR3 is TGTGCCAGCAGCTTGTACCGGGGGGAGGGCGCGGATACGCAGTATTTT. Its protein is CASSLYRGEGADTQYF.